The 28 T cell receptor beta chains below come from one sample, sequenced in a study of T cell changes during pregnancy in multiple sclerosis. Using immunoSEQ multiplex PCR, the repertoire was profiled, and TCRdb retains in-frame clones only, with some absent. The profile shows about 60,000 clones, around 93% of them singletons. Sequencing was performed on peripheral blood, taken after pregnancy. These receptors all stem from a female donor with multiple sclerosis, enrolled in a pregnancy study.

The chain carries TRBV27 and TRBJ1-2; 10 bases match TRBD1. In germline, CDR1 is MNHEY, CDR2 SMNVEV (reference sequence). J lost 3 bases, V lost 8 bases, and 12 bases had no gene match. This CDR3 has 16 amino acids. In DNA, the CDR3 is TGTGCCAGCGGCCTTCTCCCCGGGACAGGGGACTATGGCTACACCTTC. This gives the protein CASGLLPGTGDYGYTF.

V is TRBV6-1 and J is TRBJ2-7; 10 nucleotides line up with TRBD2. The ends lost 2 bases at V and 3 bases at J; junction bases unmatched: 7. This CDR3 comprises 16 residues. The germline CDR1 and CDR2 sequences are MNHNS and SASEGT. The CDR3 DNA reads as TGTGCCAGCAGTGAACTAGGGACTAGCGCCTTCTACGAGCAGTACTTC. Protein: CASSELGTSAFYEQYF.

This clone was seen once. CDR3 DNA: TGTGCCAGCAGTTTGAGTTCGTACTACTCAGATACGCAGTATTTT. Translation: CASSLSSYYSDTQYF. The genes are TRBV27 and TRBJ2-3; D is undetermined. The ends were cut back, 3 bases at V and 4 bases at J, with 14 bases in the middle. CDR1 is MNHEY and CDR2 is SMNVEV in the germline V gene (reference sequence). This CDR3 region has 15 residues.

The chain couples TRBV4-2 to TRBJ2-5, with 8 bases fitting TRBD1. V shed 4 bases and J 4 bases; nucleotides not matched to a gene: 8. This CDR3 region has 15 residues. Germline lookup yields CDR1 LGHNA and CDR2 YNFKEQ. CDR3 sequence (DNA): TGTGCCAGCAGCCCTACTGGACAGGGAGTAGAGACCCAGTACTTC. It encodes CASSPTGQGVETQYF.

This chain uses TRBV18 with TRBJ2-1, with D perhaps matching TRBD2 (6 bases). The CDR3 sequence is 16 residues long. V gave up 4 bases and J gave up 1 base, with 14 bases separating them. Germline lookup yields CDR1 KGHSH and CDR2 LQKENI. CDR3 sequence reads: CASSRTSPGSYNEQFF. CDR3 in DNA: TGTGCCAGCTCACGTACTAGCCCGGGGTCCTACAATGAGCAGTTCTTC.

V gene TRBV27 combines with J gene TRBJ2-4, with 11 bases matching TRBD2. The CDR3 has 17 amino acids. CDR1 and CDR2 from the germline V gene are MNHEY and SMNVEV (reference sequence). V was clipped by 3 bases and J by 4 bases; unmatched bases: 8. CDR3 DNA: TGTGCCAGCAGTTTCTTAACTAGCGGGAGTAGGAAAAACATTCAGTACTTC. It encodes CASSFLTSGSRKNIQYF.

The J gene is TRBJ2-1, the V gene TRBV13; TRBD2 matches 12 bases. The CDR3 spans 16 residues. Trimming took 5 bases from V and 8 from J; bases not matched to a gene: 10. Germline V CDR1 and CDR2: PRHDT, FYEKMQ (reference sequence). CDR3: CASSATGTSGQDEQFF. CDR3 nucleotide sequence: TGTGCCAGCAGCGCAACCGGGACTAGCGGGCAGGATGAGCAGTTCTTC.

This clone has just one count. The chain couples TRBV9 to TRBJ1-5; 8 nucleotides match TRBD1. In germline, CDR1 is SGDLS, CDR2 YYNGEE. Trimming at V came to 4 bases and at J to 3 bases, leaving 9 bases not matched to a gene. There are 16 residues in the CDR3. CDR3 in amino acids: CASSSGQGEDNQPQHF. CDR3 DNA sequence: TGTGCCAGCAGCTCAGGACAGGGTGAAGACAATCAGCCCCAGCATTTT.

Details on this clone: The junction shows a germline mismatch at one end, possibly a read error. The chain recombines TRBV18 with TRBJ2-1, with 12 bases lining up with TRBD2. CDR1 is KGHSH, CDR2 LQKENI, per germline. The CDR3 is 16 residues long. CDR3 nucleotide sequence: TGTGCCAGCTCTCCACTAGCGGGAGGCTCCTACAATGAGCAGTTCTTC. Its translation: CASSPLAGGSYNEQFF.

This chain connects TRBV6-8 to TRBJ1-1, with 8 bases lining up with TRBD1. Germline trimming cut 0 bases from V and 8 bases from J; bases unmatched to any gene: 17. CDR1 and CDR2 (germline): MNHGY, SAAAGT. CDR3 length: 18 amino acids. The CDR3: CASSYSQAGNRGAAEAFF. The DNA of the CDR3 is TGTGCCAGCAGTTACTCGCAGGCGGGTAACAGGGGGGCGGCGGAAGCTTTCTTT.

The chain couples TRBV2 to TRBJ1-2; D ambiguous. The CDR3 has 15 amino acids. V was cut by 2 bases and J by 3 bases, with 13 bases left in between. Germline V gene data show CDR1 as SNHLY and CDR2 as FYNNEI. CDR3 sequence: CASSEYGVNDYGYTF. The CDR3, as DNA: TGTGCCAGCAGTGAATACGGGGTGAATGACTATGGCTACACCTTC.

The chain links TRBV13 to TRBJ2-3; D gene uncertain. Trimming left V 5 bases short and J 2 bases short, with 8 bases between. Germline CDR1 reads PRHDT; CDR2 reads FYEKMQ (reference sequence). CDR3 length equals 13 residues. The CDR3 DNA reads TGTGCCAGCAGCAGCCCTCTCACAGATACGCAGTATTTT. Translated: CASSSPLTDTQYF.

The chain employs TRBV18 and TRBJ1-1; no clear D gene. Between the trimmed V and J ends, which lost 3 bases and 2 bases, there was a span of 13 bases. The germline V gene encodes CDR1 KGHSH and CDR2 LQKENI. The CDR3 is made up of 15 amino acids. DNA of the CDR3: TGTGCCAGCTCACCGAACAGAAATGTTAACACTGAAGCTTTCTTT. Its translation is CASSPNRNVNTEAFF.

J is TRBJ2-7 and V is TRBV11-3; no firm D call. This CDR3 region has 14 residues. The germline V gene encodes CDR1 SGHNT and CDR2 YENEEA. V dropped 2 bases and J dropped 6 bases, with 14 bases sitting between them. The chain's CDR3 is CASSLNSHSREQYF. The CDR3 DNA reads as TGTGCCAGCAGCTTAAATTCCCACTCTCGCGAGCAGTACTTC.

The chain has TRBV30 and TRBJ2-7, with TRBD1 matching over 8 bases. The length of the CDR3 is 13 residues. With 1 base clipped from V and 5 bases from J, the junction kept 4 bases outside the gene matches. Germline assignment: CDR1 GTSNPN and CDR2 SVGIG (reference sequence). The CDR3 protein is CAWSETGAHEQYF. For the CDR3, the DNA is TGTGCCTGGAGTGAGACAGGGGCCCACGAGCAGTACTTC.

CDR3 protein: CASRREGGTGELFF. CDR3 nucleotide sequence: TGTGCCAGCAGGCGGGAGGGCGGCACCGGGGAGCTGTTTTTT. This chain joins TRBV5-8 and TRBJ2-2; 9 bases are shared with TRBD2. CDR3 length equals 14 residues. Germline V lookup: CDR1 SGHTS, CDR2 YDEGEE. Germline trimming cut 5 bases from V and 4 bases from J; bases unmatched to any gene: 3. Full variable domain (missing parts from reference TRBV5-8 and TRBJ2-2): EAGVTQSPTHLIKTRGQQATLRCSPISGHTSVYWYQQALGLGLQFLLWYDEGEERNRGNFPPRFSGRQFPNYSSELNVNALELEDSALYLCASRREGGTGELFFGEGSRLTVL.

The genes are TRBV4-1 and TRBJ1-4; tentatively, D is TRBD1 (5 bases). The CDR3 is 16 residues long. Germline V gives CDR1 MGHRA, CDR2 YSYEKL. Trimming shortened V by 1 base and J by 2 bases, and 11 bases separated the two germline ends. DNA of the CDR3: TGCGCCAGCAGCCAAGTCGGGGGGACGACTAATGAAAAACTGTTTTTT. Protein sequence: CASSQVGGTTNEKLFF.

V usage is TRBV19 and J usage is TRBJ1-1, with TRBD1 matching 10 bases. The ends lost 9 bases at V and 4 bases at J; junction bases unmatched: 5. Germline CDR1 is LNHDA and CDR2 is SQIVND (reference sequence). There are 13 residues in the CDR3. Written as DNA, the CDR3 is TGTGCCAGCAGACAGGGGGCAGGCACTGAAGCTTTCTTT. Its protein product is CASRQGAGTEAFF.

This rearrangement joins TRBV7-9 to TRBJ2-3; D gene ambiguous. From germline, CDR1 is SEHNR and CDR2 FQNEAQ (reference sequence). CDR3 length: 13 residues. V lost 4 bases to trimming and J lost 8 bases, with 13 bases between them. CDR3 coding DNA: TGTGCCAGCAGCTCCGCAGCGTCGGGTACGCAGTATTTT. Protein product: CASSSAASGTQYF.

The rearrangement links TRBV6-6 to TRBJ1-4; no definite D call. The ends were cut back, 7 bases at V and 8 bases at J, with 23 bases in the middle. The CDR3 is 16 residues long. Germline V gene data show CDR1 as MNHNY and CDR2 as SVGAGI (reference sequence). This CDR3 reads CASTRGNAGRHEKLFF. The CDR3 coding sequence is TGTGCCAGCACAAGAGGGAACGCCGGGAGGCACGAAAAACTGTTTTTT.

The V call is TRBV29-1, the J call TRBJ2-5; 11 bases match TRBD2. J was trimmed by 4 bases and V by 6 bases; bases with no gene match: 7. Per the germline V gene, CDR1 is SQVTM and CDR2 is ANQGSEA. The CDR3 covers 14 residues. CDR3 DNA sequence: TGCAGCGTACTACTAGCGGGAGTAATAGAGACCCAGTACTTC. Translated, it gives CSVLLAGVIETQYF.

V and J are TRBV11-1 and TRBJ1-1; no reliable D call. V was clipped by 5 bases and J by 5 bases, with 15 bases between them. The CDR3 sequence is 14 residues long. Looked up from germline, CDR1 is SGHAT and CDR2 is FQDESV (reference sequence). Here the CDR3 reads CASSILGTETEAFF. In nucleotides, the CDR3 is TGTGCCAGCAGCATCTTAGGTACAGAAACTGAAGCTTTCTTT.

The gene calls are TRBV14 and TRBJ2-2, with TRBD1 matching over 7 bases. CDR1 is SGHDN and CDR2 is FVKESK in the germline V gene. There are 13 residues in the CDR3. The V and J ends lost 6 bases and 5 bases, in that order; junction bases with no gene match: 3. CDR3 residues: CASRTGNTGELFF. Written as DNA, the CDR3 is TGTGCCAGCAGGACAGGGAATACCGGGGAGCTGTTTTTT.

This chain uses TRBV6-5 with TRBJ2-7; a weak D match, TRBD1 (6 bases). The CDR3 totals 14 residues. CDR1 MNHEY and CDR2 SVGAGI come from the germline V gene. The ends were cut back, 6 bases at V and 7 bases at J, with 19 bases in the middle. Here the CDR3 reads CASSPRGVVREQYF. The CDR3 DNA reads as TGTGCCAGCAGCCCCAGGGGAGTAGTGCGGGAGCAGTACTTC.

The V gene is TRBV7-2, the J gene TRBJ2-3; 12 bases are shared with TRBD2. Trimming removed 3 bases from V and 4 bases from J; junction bases left unmatched: 5. Germline V gene data show CDR1 as SGHTA and CDR2 as FQGNSA. This CDR3 comprises 16 residues. The CDR3 nucleotides are TGTGCCAGCAGCTTGAGGACTAGCGGGATCTCAGATACGCAGTATTTT. Protein sequence: CASSLRTSGISDTQYF.

The chain employs TRBV11-1 and TRBJ2-7; TRBD1 matches 9 bases. V shed 5 bases and J 5 bases; nucleotides not matched to a gene: 10. CDR3 length: 15 residues. The V gene's germline CDR1 is SGHAT and CDR2 FQDESV (reference sequence). The CDR3 loop is CASSLPGQGGHEQYF. The CDR3, as DNA: TGTGCCAGCAGCCTGCCGGGACAGGGTGGCCACGAGCAGTACTTC.

The DNA of the CDR3 is TGTGCCATCAGTGGAGGAACGGCCAGAACTGAAGCTTTCTTT. Protein sequence: CAISGGTARTEAFF. The chain carries TRBV10-3 and TRBJ1-1; no clear D gene. Looked up from germline, CDR1 is ENHRY and CDR2 is SYGVKD. CDR3 length: 14 residues. Between the trimmed V and J ends, which lost 4 bases and 5 bases, there was a span of 14 bases.

Of note for this clone: At one end, the junction sequence differs from germline, possibly due to a read error. The rearrangement links TRBV6-1 to TRBJ2-5, with 9 bases matching TRBD1. Germline V gene lookup returns CDR1 MNHNS and CDR2 SASEGT. CDR3 length: 14 residues. The CDR3 sequence is CASSVLGQGEAQYF. The DNA for the CDR3 is TGTGCCAGCAGTGTTTTGGGACAGGGAGAGGCCCAGTACTTC.